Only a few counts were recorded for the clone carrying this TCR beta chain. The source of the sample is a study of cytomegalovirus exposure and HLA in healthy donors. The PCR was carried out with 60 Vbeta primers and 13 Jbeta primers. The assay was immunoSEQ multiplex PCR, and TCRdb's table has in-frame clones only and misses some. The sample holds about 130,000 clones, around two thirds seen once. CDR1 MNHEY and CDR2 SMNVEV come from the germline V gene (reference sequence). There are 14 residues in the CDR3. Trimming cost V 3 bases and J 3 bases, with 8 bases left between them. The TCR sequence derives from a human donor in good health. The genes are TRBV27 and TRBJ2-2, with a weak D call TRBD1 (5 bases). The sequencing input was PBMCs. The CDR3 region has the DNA TGTGCCAGCAGTTTCAGGGAAGACACCGGGGAGCTGTTTTTT. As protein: CASSFREDTGELFF.